This passage covers 18 T cell receptor beta chains from one sample sequenced in a study of human T cells and chemical hapten exposure. Time point defined: patch test 2, 6 weeks after DPC sensitization. Regarding treatment: therapeutic diphenylcyclopropenone sensitization with weekly scalp DPC. MiXCR, run by TCRdb on the RACE reads, gives a single entry per CDR3 protein. The sample yields about 94,000 distinct CDR3 sequences, about 9.3% seen once. The sample was whole blood, taken in connection with sensitization to the hapten diphenylcyclopropenone (DPC). The receptors here all came from a woman aged 40 to 50 with alopecia areata. Some clones in this sample may be carry-over from other donors' samples.

This clonotype was picked up a small number of times. The chain has TRBV7-9 and TRBJ2-5; 8 positions agree with TRBD1. The CDR3 is 16 residues long. CDR1 is SEHNR, CDR2 FQNEAQ, per germline (reference sequence). With V trimmed by 3 bases and J by 1 base, 7 bases remained unmatched. CDR3 in DNA: TGTGCCAGCAGCTTGGGGCAGGGGGCCATCCAAGAGACCCAGTACTTC. It is translated as CASSLGQGAIQETQYF.

This clonotype was picked up many times. The chain is built from TRBV7-2 and TRBJ2-5, with 7 positions matching TRBD2. The CDR3 spans 15 residues. The germline V gene has CDR1 SGHTA and CDR2 FQGNSA. With 3 bases clipped from V and 5 bases from J, the junction kept 9 bases outside the gene matches. This chain's CDR3 is CASSLGSGRYETQYF. In nucleotides, the CDR3 is TGTGCCAGCAGCTTGGGTAGCGGGCGCTACGAGACCCAGTACTTC.

The rearrangement joins TRBV6-2 or TRBV6-3 to TRBJ2-7; 10 positions agree with TRBD2. This CDR3 is 14 amino acids long. Trimming removed 7 bases from V and 5 bases from J; junction bases left unmatched: 8. Germline CDR1 is MNHEY and CDR2 is SVGEGT. The CDR3 DNA is TGTGCCAGCACCAGAGCGGGAGGGCCACACGAGCAGTACTTC. It is translated as CASTRAGGPHEQYF.

The chain links TRBV28 to TRBJ1-2, with 9 bases that match TRBD1. CDR3 length equals 14 residues. Looked up from germline, CDR1 is MDHEN and CDR2 is SYDVKM. V lost 0 bases and J lost 5; bases outside the gene matches: 1. Here the CDR3 DNA reads TGTGCCAGCAGTTTATGGGACAGGGGATATGGCTACACCTTC. Its protein product is CASSLWDRGYGYTF.

CDR3 protein: CSGVSTVNTEAFF. CDR3 nucleotide sequence: TGCAGCGGTGTAAGTACCGTGAACACTGAAGCTTTCTTT. This chain joins TRBV29-1 and TRBJ1-1; D unclear. Germline lookup yields CDR1 SQVTM and CDR2 ANQGSEA. This CDR3 is built from 13 residues. Trimming pared 7 bases from V and 0 bases from J, leaving 12 bases between.

In its sample, this clonotype was seen many times. The chain has TRBV28 and TRBJ1-1; D gene ambiguous. The germline gives CDR1 MDHEN, CDR2 SYDVKM. Between the trimmed V and J ends, which lost 6 bases and 0 bases, there was a span of 8 bases. This CDR3 spans 13 amino acids. This CDR3 reads CASRRDLNTEAFF. The CDR3 nucleotides are TGTGCCAGCAGGCGAGACCTGAACACTGAAGCTTTCTTT.

CDR3 in amino acids: CATQREEHSYEQYF. The CDR3 DNA reads as TGTGCCACCCAAAGAGAGGAGCACTCCTACGAGCAGTACTTC. This chain links TRBV7-9 with TRBJ2-7, with D hard to call. Germline V gene sequence: CDR1 SEHNR, CDR2 FQNEAQ (reference sequence). The V end lost 10 bases, the J end lost 0 bases, and 16 bases lay between the germline ends. CDR3 length equals 14 residues.

This clonotype was observed at least ten times. The rearrangement links TRBV5-1 to TRBJ2-3; 9 bases line up with TRBD2. CDR1 and CDR2 from the germline V gene are SGHRS and YFSETQ. J lost 0 bases, V lost 0 bases, and 2 bases had no gene match. The CDR3 covers 16 residues. CDR3 sequence: CASSLGLAVSTDTQYF. As DNA, the CDR3 is TGCGCCAGCAGCTTGGGACTAGCGGTTAGCACAGATACGCAGTATTTT. Using reference TRBV5-1 and TRBJ2-3 for the parts outside the CDR3, the full variable domain is KAGVTQTPRYLIKTRGQQVTLSCSPISGHRSVSWYQQTPGQGLQFLFEYFSETQRNKGNFPGRFSGRQFSNSRSEMNVSTLELGDSALYLCASSLGLAVSTDTQYFGPGTRLTVL.

Note on this clonotype: A read error may be the cause here, since a much bigger clone is one base away. This sequence joins TRBV5-5 and TRBJ2-7; D may match TRBD1 or TRBD2 (5 bases each). Germline V gene sequence: CDR1 SGHKS, CDR2 YYEKEE (reference sequence). V was shortened by 0 bases and J by 6 bases, with 16 bases between the two germline ends. The CDR3 is 15 residues long. The CDR3 nucleotides read TGTGCCAGCAGCTTGGCCGGGATAGGGGAAGGCGAGCAGTACTTC. As protein: CASSLAGIGEGEQYF.

The rearrangement joins TRBV27 to TRBJ2-5; D ambiguous. Germline values: CDR1 MNHEY, CDR2 SMNVEV (reference sequence). V was shortened by 0 bases and J by 5 bases, with 10 bases between the two germline ends. The CDR3 loop spans 14 amino acids. CDR3 DNA sequence: TGTGCCAGCAGTTTATCGATTAGACGGGAGACCCAGTACTTC. Amino acids: CASSLSIRRETQYF.

In its sample, this clonotype was seen many times. The V and J genes are TRBV20-1 and TRBJ1-6, with D perhaps TRBD1 (5 bases). Germline CDR1 DFQATT, CDR2 SNEGSKA (reference sequence). V shed 6 bases and J shed 0 bases, with 15 bases lying between them. This CDR3 has 16 amino acids. CDR3 nucleotides: TGCAGTGCCCAGAGGGGACGGAGCTCCTATAATTCACCCCTCCACTTT. Residues: CSAQRGRSSYNSPLHF.

Only a few counts were recorded for this clonotype. The rearrangement joins TRBV7-2 to TRBJ2-7, with TRBD1 matching over 9 bases. The ends lost 5 bases at V and 3 bases at J; junction bases unmatched: 8. CDR1 and CDR2 from the germline V gene are SGHTA and FQGNSA. The CDR3 sequence is 15 residues long. The CDR3: CASSPRTGVDYEQYF. The CDR3 nucleotides read TGTGCCAGCAGCCCTCGGACAGGGGTAGACTACGAGCAGTACTTC.

This clonotype has just a few counts. The V gene is TRBV7-9, the J gene TRBJ2-2; TRBD2 matches 9 bases. J was trimmed by 8 bases and V by 4 bases; bases with no gene match: 5. Germline-derived CDR1 and CDR2 are SEHNR and FQNEAQ (reference sequence). This CDR3 contains 14 residues. CDR3 DNA sequence: TGTGCCAGCAGCTCGCTAGCGGGACGAGGGGAGCTGTTTTTT. Its translation is CASSSLAGRGELFF.

J is TRBJ2-4 and V is TRBV18; TRBD1 aligns across 7 bases. Germline V gene lookup returns CDR1 KGHSH and CDR2 LQKENI. J gave up 8 bases and V 1 base, and 8 bases lay outside the gene matches. This CDR3 has 15 amino acids. The CDR3 DNA is TGTGCCAGCTCACCACTAACAGGGGAACAAGACATTCAGTACTTC. Protein: CASSPLTGEQDIQYF.

This clonotype was seen many times. The rearrangement links TRBV28 to TRBJ1-2; 12 nucleotides line up with TRBD1. CDR3 length: 14 residues. The junction had 5 bases not matched to a gene; V was cut back by 7 bases and J by 5 bases. Germline CDR1 reads MDHEN; CDR2 reads SYDVKM. This CDR3 reads CASTGTGGYYGYTF. The DNA of the CDR3 is TGTGCCAGCACGGGGACAGGGGGCTATTATGGCTACACCTTC.

This clonotype was seen more than once but under ten times. The rearrangement uses TRBV6-5 and TRBJ1-1; a weak D match, TRBD1 (5 bases). The CDR3 contains 14 residues. Deletions cut 2 bases from V and 4 bases from J, with 11 bases between. The V gene's germline CDR1 is MNHEY and CDR2 SVGAGI. The CDR3 reads CASSYRGGSTEAFF. CDR3 DNA sequence: TGTGCCAGCAGTTACAGGGGAGGGAGCACTGAAGCTTTCTTT.

This clonotype was counted many times. This chain uses TRBV28 with TRBJ2-7; D might be TRBD2 (5 bases). Germline loops: CDR1 MDHEN, CDR2 SYDVKM. V lost 5 bases, J lost 5 bases, and 7 bases lay in between. This CDR3 is 11 amino acids long. CDR3 protein: CASSREDEQYF. The CDR3, as DNA: TGTGCCAGCAGTCGGGAAGACGAGCAGTACTTC. Full variable domain (missing parts from reference TRBV28 and TRBJ2-7): DVKVTQSSRYLVKRTGEKVFLECVQDMDHENMFWYRQDPGLGLRLIYFSYDVKMKEKGDIPEGYSVSREKKERFSLILESASTNQTSMYLCASSREDEQYFGPGTRLTVT.

This clonotype was counted ten times or more. The gene calls are TRBV29-1 and TRBJ2-1; D gene ambiguous. The CDR3 is made up of 12 amino acids. Germline CDR1 and CDR2: SQVTM and ANQGSEA. V shed 3 bases and J shed 4 bases, with 7 bases lying between them. The CDR3 nucleotides are TGCAGCGTTGATATTTCTTACAATGAGCAGTTCTTC. It yields the protein CSVDISYNEQFF.